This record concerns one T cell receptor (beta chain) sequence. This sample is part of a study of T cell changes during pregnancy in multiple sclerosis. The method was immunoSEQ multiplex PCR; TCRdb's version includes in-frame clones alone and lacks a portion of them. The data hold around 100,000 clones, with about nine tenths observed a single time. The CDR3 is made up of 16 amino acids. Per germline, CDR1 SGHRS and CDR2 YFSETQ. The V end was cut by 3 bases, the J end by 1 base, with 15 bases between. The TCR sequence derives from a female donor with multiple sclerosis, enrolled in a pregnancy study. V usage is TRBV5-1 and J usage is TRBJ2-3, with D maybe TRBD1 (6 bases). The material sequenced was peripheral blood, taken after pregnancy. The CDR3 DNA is TGCGCCAGCAGCTGGAGACGGGACATAGGCACAGATACGCAGTATTTT. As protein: CASSWRRDIGTDTQYF.